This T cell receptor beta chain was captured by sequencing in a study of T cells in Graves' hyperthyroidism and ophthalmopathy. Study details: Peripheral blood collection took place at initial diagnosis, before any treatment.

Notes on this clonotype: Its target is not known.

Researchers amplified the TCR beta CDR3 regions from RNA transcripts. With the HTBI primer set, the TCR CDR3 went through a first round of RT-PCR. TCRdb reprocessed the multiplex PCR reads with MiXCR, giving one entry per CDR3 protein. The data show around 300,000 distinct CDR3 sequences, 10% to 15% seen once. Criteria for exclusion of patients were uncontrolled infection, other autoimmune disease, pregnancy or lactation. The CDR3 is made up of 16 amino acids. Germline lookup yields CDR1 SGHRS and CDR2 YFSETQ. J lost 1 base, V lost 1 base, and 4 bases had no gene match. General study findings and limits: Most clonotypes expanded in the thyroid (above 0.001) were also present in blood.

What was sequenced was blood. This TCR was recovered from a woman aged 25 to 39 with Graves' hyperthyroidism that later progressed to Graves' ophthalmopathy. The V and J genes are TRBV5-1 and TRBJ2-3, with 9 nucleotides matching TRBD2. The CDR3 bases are TGCGCCAGCAGCTTGTATGCGGGAGGGGGCACAGATACGCAGTATTTT. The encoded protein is CASSLYAGGGTDTQYF.